This T cell receptor beta chain was documented in a study of OX40 agonist ivuxolimab in advanced cancers. At the level of the study: Patients got intravenous ivuxolimab at 0.01 to 10 mg/kg every 2 weeks. Patients with hepatocellular carcinoma, melanoma, renal cell or head and neck cancer made up the dose-escalation patients. Partial responses, seen in three patients, involved one hepatocellular carcinoma and two cutaneous melanomas.

The V end lost 3 bases, the J end lost 6 bases, and 12 bases lay between the germline ends. Per the germline V gene, CDR1 is MGHRA and CDR2 is YSYEKL. This CDR3 spans 14 amino acids. Data came from immunoSEQ multiplex PCR; TCRdb stores just in-frame clones and leaves some out. The table includes 65,000 to 80,000 clones, 93% detected once. The material sequenced was CD4+ or CD8+ T cells sorted from blood, taken in a trial of the OX40 agonist ivuxolimab. The sequence came from an adult with an advanced solid tumor such as melanoma, head and neck, liver or kidney cancer. The chain joins TRBV4-1 to TRBJ1-5; D gene ambiguous. CDR3 protein: CASSQGGSGQPQHF. CDR3 DNA sequence: TGCGCCAGCAGCCAGGGAGGGTCGGGTCAGCCCCAGCATTTT.